This paragraph reports one T cell receptor (beta chain). What it binds is not known. V lost 6 bases, J lost 4 bases, and 15 bases lay in between. Germline lookup yields CDR1 MDHEN and CDR2 SYDVKM. The CDR3 sequence is 14 residues long. These data come from a study of cytomegalovirus exposure and HLA in healthy donors. Broader study findings: There were several of the most significant clusters that appeared linked to common viral pathogens in a later analysis. Cytomegalovirus status was reportedly diagnosed by the classifier with high sensitivity and specificity. 87-base-pair reads could not separate some V segments, including TRBV6-2 and TRBV6-3.

PCR involved 60 Vbeta and 13 Jbeta primers. The method was immunoSEQ multiplex PCR; TCRdb's version includes in-frame clones alone and lacks a portion of them. Among around 150,000 clones listed, more than 60% were seen once. The sequence was collected from a man in his late teens or twenties in good health and CMV-seropositive. The rearrangement joins TRBV28 to TRBJ1-2; the D is unclear. The sample comprised PBMCs. CDR3: CASSSFRQAYGYTF. The CDR3 DNA follows: TGTGCCAGCAGCTCTTTTAGGCAGGCCTATGGCTACACCTTC.